The 14 T cell receptor beta chains in this list originate from one sample, sequenced in a study of T cells in Graves' hyperthyroidism and ophthalmopathy. Amplification of TCR beta CDR3 regions was performed using RNA transcripts as template. An initial round of RT-PCR targeting the TCR CDR3 relied on the HTBI primer set. TCRdb processed the multiplex PCR reads anew with MiXCR; each CDR3 protein has one entry. The data contain about 340,000 distinct CDR3 sequences, 15% to 20% of them singletons. Sequenced sample: blood. These receptors all stem from a woman between 45 and 60 years old with Graves' hyperthyroidism.

This chain links TRBV7-8 with TRBJ2-1, with D perhaps TRBD2 (6 bases). The germline CDR1 and CDR2 sequences are SGHVS and FQNEAQ. Trimming left V 3 bases short and J 7 bases short, with 16 bases between. The CDR3 length is 15 residues. CDR3 DNA sequence: TGTGCCAGCAGCTTGCAGGGACTTGGGGTGAATGAGCAGTTCTTC. It codes for CASSLQGLGVNEQFF.

The V gene is TRBV30, the J gene TRBJ2-7, with a possible D match to TRBD2 (5 bases). V lost 7 bases, J lost 3 bases, and 13 bases lay in between. Germline V gene sequence: CDR1 GTSNPN, CDR2 SVGIG (reference sequence). There are 12 residues in the CDR3. In DNA form, the CDR3 reads TGTGCCTCCACAAACGGGGTCTACGAGCAGTACTTC. Translated: CASTNGVYEQYF. Based on the CDR3 plus reference TRBV30 and TRBJ2-7, the full variable domain is SQTIHQWPATLVQPVGSPLSLECTVEGTSNPNLYWYRQAAGRGLQLLFYSVGIGQISSEVPQNLSASRPQDRQFILSSKKLLLSDSGFYLCASTNGVYEQYFGPGTRLTVT.

This clonotype was found a few times. The chain combines TRBV29-1 with TRBJ1-2; 9 bases are a match to TRBD1. V was pared by 1 base and J by 5 bases, with 5 bases of the junction left unmatched. The CDR3 runs 14 residues. The germline V gene has CDR1 SQVTM and CDR2 ANQGSEA. The CDR3 DNA follows: TGCAGCGTTGAAGTACAGGGGGCCCAATATGGCTACACCTTC. Protein product: CSVEVQGAQYGYTF.

This chain uses TRBV19 with TRBJ2-1; D is undetermined. V was pared by 0 bases and J by 6 bases, with 6 bases between. Germline V CDR1 and CDR2: LNHDA, SQIVND (reference sequence). There are 13 residues in the CDR3. CDR3 sequence reads: CASSIDGFNEQFF. DNA for the CDR3: TGTGCCAGTAGTATAGACGGTTTCAATGAGCAGTTCTTC.

This chain joins TRBV7-9 and TRBJ1-2, with TRBD1 matching over 7 bases. V lost 5 bases and J lost 0; bases outside the gene matches: 6. Germline CDR1 SEHNR, CDR2 FQNEAQ (reference sequence). CDR3 length: 15 amino acids. Written as DNA, the CDR3 is TGTGCCAGCAGCCCGACAGGGACGACTAACTATGGCTACACCTTC. It codes for CASSPTGTTNYGYTF.

This CDR3 reads CASTGQGTYNEQFF. CDR3 nucleotide sequence: TGTGCCAGCACTGGACAGGGGACCTACAATGAGCAGTTCTTC. This chain links TRBV27 with TRBJ2-1, with 9 positions matching TRBD1. CDR1 and CDR2 (germline): MNHEY, SMNVEV (reference sequence). This CDR3 has 14 residues. Germline trimming cut 7 bases from V and 2 bases from J; bases unmatched to any gene: 3.

This clonotype was recorded at least ten times. This rearrangement joins TRBV20-1 to TRBJ2-7, with D uncertain. Between the trimmed V and J ends, which lost 3 bases and 0 bases, there was a span of 12 bases. This CDR3 is built from 14 residues. The germline V gene has CDR1 DFQATT and CDR2 SNEGSKA (reference sequence). CDR3 DNA: TGCAGTGCTAGTCGATACGGATACTCCTACGAGCAGTACTTC. This encodes CSASRYGYSYEQYF.

This clonotype was recorded at least ten times. The chain joins TRBV5-1 to TRBJ2-1, with D possibly being TRBD2 (5 bases). Trimming took 4 bases from V and 6 from J, leaving 11 bases between them. CDR1 and CDR2 from the germline V gene are SGHRS and YFSETQ. The CDR3 sequence is 13 residues long. The CDR3 is CASSPEGINEQFF. For the CDR3, the DNA is TGCGCCAGCAGCCCAGAGGGCATCAATGAGCAGTTCTTC. Looking up the rest from reference TRBV5-1 and TRBJ2-1 gives the full variable domain: KAGVTQTPRYLIKTRGQQVTLSCSPISGHRSVSWYQQTPGQGLQFLFEYFSETQRNKGNFPGRFSGRQFSNSRSEMNVSTLELGDSALYLCASSPEGINEQFFGPGTRLTVL.

This clonotype was detected many times. J is TRBJ1-2 and V is TRBV12-3 or TRBV12-4, with TRBD1 identical over 9 bases. This CDR3 contains 15 residues. The V and J ends lost 6 bases and 4 bases, in that order; junction bases with no gene match: 9. The CDR3, as DNA: TGTGCCAGCAGCCGAGGGACAGGGAATCTCTATGGCTACACCTTC. Residues: CASSRGTGNLYGYTF.

For this clonotype: This sequence may be a read error, since a much larger clone differs from it by one base. In nucleotides, the CDR3 is TGTGCCGTCAGTGAGTCAAGGACGGCGAACACCGGGGAGCTGTTTTTT. It translates to CAVSESRTANTGELFF. V gene TRBV10-3 combines with J gene TRBJ2-2; no reliable D call. There are 16 residues in the CDR3. Germline loops: CDR1 ENHRY, CDR2 SYGVKD.

This clonotype was picked up a small number of times. The V and J genes are TRBV7-8 and TRBJ2-5; perhaps TRBD2 as D (5 bases). Between the trimmed V and J ends, which lost 4 bases and 5 bases, there was a span of 17 bases. This CDR3 contains 15 residues. The V gene's germline CDR1 is SGHVS and CDR2 FQNEAQ. The CDR3 nucleotides read TGTGCCAGCAGCTCCCGGGCCAACCGCGGGGAGACCCAGTACTTC. It is translated as CASSSRANRGETQYF. Filled out from reference TRBV7-8 and TRBJ2-5, the complete variable domain reads GAGVSQSPRYKVAKRGQDVALRCDPISGHVSLFWYQQALGQGPEFLTYFQNEAQLDKSGLPSDRFFAERPEGSVSTLKIQRTQQEDSAVYLCASSSRANRGETQYFGPGTRLLVL.

The CDR3 nucleotides are TGTGCCAGCAGTTTATTTGGTCTTGCTCGCAATGAGCAGTTCTTC. It specifies CASSLFGLARNEQFF. The chain has TRBV28 and TRBJ2-1; D unresolved. The CDR3 consists of 15 residues. V lost 1 base and J lost 6, with 13 bases in between. CDR1 and CDR2 from the germline V gene are MDHEN and SYDVKM.

The sample holds many counts of this clonotype. This chain uses TRBV6-1 with TRBJ2-5; 8 bases match TRBD2. Losses at the gene ends were 7 bases for V and 3 bases for J; bases not matched to a gene: 13. The CDR3 is made up of 16 amino acids. Germline CDR1 is MNHNS and CDR2 is SASEGT. CDR3 amino acids: CASTPGGARWEETQYF. In nucleotides, the CDR3 is TGTGCCAGCACCCCCGGGGGGGCCCGGTGGGAAGAGACCCAGTACTTC.

This chain connects TRBV6-1 to TRBJ1-2; D unclear. The V and J ends lost 6 bases and 5 bases respectively, with 13 bases between them. Germline V lookup: CDR1 MNHNS, CDR2 SASEGT. CDR3 length: 13 residues. Here the CDR3 DNA reads TGTGCCAGCAGCGACGGGCCCCTATATGGCTACACCTTC. It specifies CASSDGPLYGYTF.